These 12 T cell receptor beta chains originate from one sample sequenced in a study of blood T cell repertoires in COVID-19. TCRdb keeps only in-frame clones here, not all; method: immunoSEQ multiplex PCR. Among about 110,000 clones listed, approximately 80% were seen once. What was sequenced was peripheral blood. All receptors derive from an older woman with acute or convalescent COVID-19.

The chain uses TRBV24-1 and TRBJ1-2, with D perhaps matching TRBD1 (5 bases). The CDR3 runs 12 residues. V gave up 10 bases and J gave up 2 bases, with 10 bases separating them. CDR1 KGHDR and CDR2 SFDVKD come from the germline V gene. The DNA of the CDR3 is TGTGCCACTGGGTCAGGGAACTATGGCTACACCTTC. Amino acids: CATGSGNYGYTF.

The chain links TRBV5-1 to TRBJ2-5; 8 nucleotides match TRBD2. V dropped 3 bases and J dropped 1; count of bases not matched to a gene: 8. Germline CDR1 and CDR2: SGHRS and YFSETQ. The CDR3 runs 16 residues. The CDR3, as DNA: TGCGCCAGCAGCTCGCGGGGGGCAGGGGTCCAAGAGACCCAGTACTTC. Its translation: CASSSRGAGVQETQYF.

A remark on this clone: Other DNA variants within this sample encode the same CDR3. This chain uses TRBV3-1 (or the pseudogene TRBV3-2) with TRBJ2-7; D might be TRBD1 (5 bases). CDR3 size: 13 residues. Germline CDR1 and CDR2: LGHDT and YNNKEL (reference sequence). V was clipped by 0 bases and J by 4 bases, with 7 bases between them. This chain's CDR3 is CASSQDGAYEQYF. In nucleotides, the CDR3 is TGTGCCAGCAGCCAAGATGGGGCTTACGAGCAGTACTTC.

This rearrangement joins TRBV9 to TRBJ1-2; D gene ambiguous. Germline loops: CDR1 SGDLS, CDR2 YYNGEE. The CDR3 loop spans 12 amino acids. The germline V and J ends were trimmed by 5 bases and 8 bases, with 13 bases remaining between them. CDR3 DNA: TGTGCCAGCAGTGCCCCGTATGCGGGCTACACCTTC. Translation gives CASSAPYAGYTF.

Turning to this clone: Other nucleotide sequences from this sample produce the same CDR3. The rearrangement joins TRBV11-3 to TRBJ2-5; tentative D call: TRBD2 (7 bases). The CDR3 runs to 14 residues. V lost 2 bases to trimming and J lost 4 bases, with 11 bases between them. Germline V lookup: CDR1 SGHNT, CDR2 YENEEA. The CDR3 is CASSLSGGLETQYF. In DNA, the CDR3 is TGTGCCAGCAGCTTATCGGGGGGCCTAGAGACCCAGTACTTC.

A few counts support this clone. The chain employs TRBV29-1 and TRBJ2-7; D is uncertain. Trimming removed 4 bases at V and 3 bases at J, with 13 bases between. CDR3 length: 13 residues. Looked up from germline, CDR1 is SQVTM and CDR2 is ANQGSEA. This chain's CDR3 is CSVGWRGFYEQYF. Written as DNA, the CDR3 is TGCAGCGTTGGCTGGCGAGGATTCTACGAGCAGTACTTC.

The chain couples TRBV4-1 to TRBJ1-2; TRBD1 might be the D (6 bases). Per the germline V gene, CDR1 is MGHRA and CDR2 is YSYEKL. The CDR3 loop spans 14 amino acids. V shed 0 bases and J shed 6 bases, with 11 bases lying between them. The CDR3 nucleotides are TGCGCCAGCAGCCAAGAATCAGGGGTAGATGGCTACACCTTC. Protein product: CASSQESGVDGYTF.

This CDR3 is CASSPQGGSTEAFF. CDR3 in DNA: TGTGCCAGCAGCCCACAGGGCGGGAGCACTGAAGCTTTCTTT. The V and J genes are TRBV7-2 and TRBJ1-1; tentatively, D is TRBD1 (6 bases). Trimming removed 5 bases from V and 4 bases from J, with 14 bases in between. The CDR3 contains 14 residues. CDR1 and CDR2 (germline): SGHTA, FQGNSA. Full variable domain (outside the CDR3, taken from reference TRBV7-2 and TRBJ1-1): GAGVSQSPSNKVTEKGKDVELRCDPISGHTALYWYRQSLGQGLEFLIYFQGNSAPDKSGLPSDRFSAERTGGSVSTLTIQRTQQEDSAVYLCASSPQGGSTEAFFGQGTRLTVV.

The J gene is TRBJ2-5, the V gene TRBV11-2, with a possible D match to TRBD2 (6 bases). V was pared by 1 base and J by 0 bases, with 12 bases between. CDR3 length equals 16 residues. Germline CDR1 SGHAT, CDR2 FQNNGV. The CDR3 here is CASSLVYGSNQETQYF. The CDR3 DNA reads TGTGCCAGCAGCTTAGTCTACGGGAGCAACCAAGAGACCCAGTACTTC.

V usage is TRBV29-1 and J usage is TRBJ2-5, with TRBD2 matching 7 bases. CDR3 length: 14 residues. The J segment lost 5 bases and the V segment lost 8 bases, leaving 14 bases of the junction unmatched. Germline CDR1 and CDR2: SQVTM and ANQGSEA. CDR3 sequence reads: CSTNRDYGEETQYF. The CDR3, as DNA: TGCAGCACCAACCGGGACTACGGCGAGGAGACCCAGTACTTC.

This clone has just a few counts. The J gene is TRBJ1-3, the V gene TRBV27; D perhaps matches TRBD1 (5 bases). Germline CDR1 reads MNHEY; CDR2 reads SMNVEV (reference sequence). Trimming left V 5 bases short and J 4 bases short, with 9 bases between. This CDR3 spans 13 amino acids. The CDR3 DNA follows: TGTGCCAGCAGTCTCAGGGCGGGAAACACCATATATTTT. Its protein product is CASSLRAGNTIYF.

This chain connects TRBV7-3 to TRBJ2-3; TRBD2 matches 15 bases. Per germline, CDR1 SGHTA and CDR2 FQGTGA. The V and J ends lost 4 bases and 4 bases, in that order; junction bases with no gene match: 3. This CDR3 spans 16 amino acids. The CDR3 DNA follows: TGTGCCAGCAGCTCGGGACTAGCGGGGGGTTCAGATACGCAGTATTTT. Residues: CASSSGLAGGSDTQYF.